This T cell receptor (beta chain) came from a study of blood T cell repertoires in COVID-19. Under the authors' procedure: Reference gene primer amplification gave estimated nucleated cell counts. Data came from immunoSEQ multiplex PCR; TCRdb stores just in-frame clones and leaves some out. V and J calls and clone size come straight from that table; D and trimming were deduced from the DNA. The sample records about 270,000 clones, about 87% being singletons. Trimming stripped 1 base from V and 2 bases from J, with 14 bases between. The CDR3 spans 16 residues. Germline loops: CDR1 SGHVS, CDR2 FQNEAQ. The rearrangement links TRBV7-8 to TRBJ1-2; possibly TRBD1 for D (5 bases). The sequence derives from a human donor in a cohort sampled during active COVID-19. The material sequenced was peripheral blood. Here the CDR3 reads CASSLGKAGWNYGYTF. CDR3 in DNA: TGTGCCAGCAGCTTAGGTAAGGCAGGGTGGAACTATGGCTACACCTTC.